The T cell receptor beta chain under discussion was sequenced for a study of Graves' ophthalmopathy and Graves' hyperthyroidism. Researchers took RNA transcripts and amplified TCR beta CDR3 regions from them. The first round was an RT-PCR with HTBI primers, and the second round was a multiplex PCR. One entry per CDR3 protein results from TCRdb running MiXCR on the multiplex PCR reads. The data contain a few hundred thousand distinct CDR3 sequences, 39% of them singletons. Germline CDR1 and CDR2: SGHTS and YDEGEE. V lost 4 bases and J 0 bases, leaving 14 bases between the germline ends. This CDR3 contains 15 residues. This clonotype was seen many times.

This TCR came from an adult man with Graves' hyperthyroidism. The chain joins TRBV5-8 to TRBJ2-7; D is possibly TRBD2 (6 bases). The specimen sequenced was peripheral blood or thyroid tissue (not recorded which). CDR3 residues: CASSRLGLNSYEQYF. CDR3 bases: TGTGCCAGCAGCCGGCTGGGACTTAACTCCTACGAGCAGTACTTC.